Listed here are 26 T cell receptor beta chains from one sample, sequenced in a study of blood T cell repertoires in COVID-19. The table came from immunoSEQ multiplex PCR; TCRdb's copy has only in-frame clones and leaves some out. The sample carries 130,000 or so clones, approximately 84% recorded once. The sample comprised peripheral blood. The receptors were gathered from a woman of 80 years or more with acute or convalescent COVID-19.

The chain links TRBV9 to TRBJ2-5, with TRBD1 as a possible D gene (5 bases). Trimming pared 7 bases from V and 4 bases from J, leaving 20 bases between. The CDR3 totals 15 residues. Germline V gene data show CDR1 as SGDLS and CDR2 as YYNGEE. This chain's CDR3 is CASSRLDTPGETQYF. Written as DNA, the CDR3 is TGTGCCAGCTCCCGGTTGGACACTCCGGGAGAGACCCAGTACTTC.

V is TRBV6-5 and J is TRBJ2-2; 9 nucleotides align to TRBD2. J was trimmed by 6 bases and V by 8 bases; bases with no gene match: 7. This CDR3 is built from 14 residues. CDR1 MNHEY and CDR2 SVGAGI come from the germline V gene. CDR3 bases: TGTGCCAGCCGGGGAACTAGCGGGTCCGGGGAGCTGTTTTTT. Amino acids: CASRGTSGSGELFF.

J is TRBJ1-3 and V is TRBV2, with D possibly being TRBD1 (5 bases). V gave up 6 bases and J gave up 4 bases, with 13 bases separating them. This CDR3 region has 14 residues. Per the germline V gene, CDR1 is SNHLY and CDR2 is FYNNEI. CDR3 coding DNA: TGTGCCAGCAGGTGGGGGGTATCAGGAAACACCATATATTTT. Translated, it gives CASRWGVSGNTIYF.

V gene TRBV19 combines with J gene TRBJ2-3; D not resolved. Germline CDR1 LNHDA, CDR2 SQIVND (reference sequence). The CDR3 length is 12 residues. The germline V and J ends were trimmed by 7 bases and 2 bases, with 7 bases remaining between them. This CDR3 reads CASNRDTDTQYF. Here the CDR3 DNA reads TGTGCCAGTAACAGAGACACAGATACGCAGTATTTT.

This clone showed up just once. This chain connects TRBV2 to TRBJ1-6; 8 nucleotides match TRBD1. Trimming removed 6 bases from V and 11 bases from J; junction bases left unmatched: 12. There are 15 residues in the CDR3. Germline V gene lookup returns CDR1 SNHLY and CDR2 FYNNEI. The CDR3 DNA reads TGTGCCAGCAGAGAGAACAGGGGGATTAGGGCACCCCTCCACTTT. Translation gives CASRENRGIRAPLHF.

The chain combines TRBV11-2 with TRBJ1-3, with 8 bases matching TRBD1. Trimming took 5 bases from V and 3 from J; bases not matched to a gene: 6. Per germline, CDR1 SGHAT and CDR2 FQNNGV. This CDR3 region has 15 residues. In DNA form, the CDR3 reads TGTGCCAGCAGCCATCGGACAGGGAGTGGAAACACCATATATTTT. This sequence encodes CASSHRTGSGNTIYF.

The chain joins TRBV5-1 to TRBJ2-2; 8 bases line up with TRBD2. J gave up 1 base and V 2 bases, and 1 base lay outside the gene matches. The CDR3 is made up of 15 amino acids. Germline CDR1 is SGHRS and CDR2 is YFSETQ. CDR3 protein: CASSFTSGNTGELFF. CDR3 sequence (DNA): TGCGCCAGCAGCTTCACTAGCGGGAACACCGGGGAGCTGTTTTTT.

This clone was seen just once. The rearrangement uses TRBV6-5 and TRBJ1-2, with 12 bases matching TRBD1. V shed 0 bases, J shed 6 bases, and the junction held 5 bases outside the gene matches. Germline assignment: CDR1 MNHEY and CDR2 SVGAGI. The CDR3 has 16 amino acids. Here the CDR3 DNA reads TGTGCCAGCAGTTACTCCGGGACAGGGGGCGTGAATGGCTACACCTTC. Translated: CASSYSGTGGVNGYTF.

The chain couples TRBV5-4 to TRBJ1-2, with a possible D match to TRBD1 (6 bases). Per germline, CDR1 SGHNT and CDR2 YYREEE (reference sequence). This CDR3 has 15 amino acids. Trimming took off 2 bases at V and 3 bases at J, with 14 bases between the two ends. CDR3 sequence (DNA): TGTGCCAGCAGCTTACGGGGGGCGCGGGACTATGGCTACACCTTC. Its translation: CASSLRGARDYGYTF.

The V and J genes are TRBV11-2 and TRBJ2-7; a weak D match, TRBD2 (5 bases). Deletions cut 1 base from V and 3 bases from J, with 13 bases between. The CDR3 totals 15 residues. Germline V gene data show CDR1 as SGHAT and CDR2 as FQNNGV. The CDR3 loop reads CASSLGGPAVYEQYF. Written as DNA, the CDR3 is TGTGCCAGCAGCTTAGGCGGACCAGCGGTCTACGAGCAGTACTTC.

V and J are TRBV6-5 and TRBJ1-1, with D maybe TRBD1 (6 bases). CDR1 MNHEY and CDR2 SVGAGI come from the germline V gene. The CDR3 is 14 residues long. V shed 6 bases and J shed 4 bases, with 15 bases lying between them. The CDR3, as DNA: TGTGCCAGCAGGATACAGGGCATCGGCACTGAAGCTTTCTTT. Translation: CASRIQGIGTEAFF.

This rearrangement joins TRBV5-1 to TRBJ2-5, with TRBD1 matching 7 bases. CDR1 is SGHRS and CDR2 is YFSETQ in the germline V gene. V was pared by 4 bases and J by 1 base, with 7 bases of the junction left unmatched. The CDR3 is made up of 15 amino acids. The CDR3 reads CASSAGQAGQETQYF. CDR3 coding DNA: TGCGCCAGCAGCGCTGGACAGGCGGGCCAAGAGACCCAGTACTTC.

V usage is TRBV7-9 and J usage is TRBJ2-3, with a tentative D call TRBD2 (6 bases). Trimming removed 5 bases at V and 6 bases at J, with 21 bases between. The CDR3 spans 16 residues. The germline CDR1 and CDR2 sequences are SEHNR and FQNEAQ (reference sequence). CDR3 coding DNA: TGTGCCAGCAGCCTCGCGTCTCTGGGGGGTCTCGATACGCAGTATTTT. Amino acid sequence: CASSLASLGGLDTQYF.

The chain is built from TRBV19 and TRBJ1-1; D possibly corresponds to TRBD1 (6 bases). CDR1 and CDR2 (germline): LNHDA, SQIVND (reference sequence). V was trimmed by 5 bases and J by 0 bases, leaving 10 bases between them. CDR3 size: 14 residues. CDR3 in DNA: TGTGCCAGTAGTCCCGGACAGTTGAACACTGAAGCTTTCTTT. Its translation is CASSPGQLNTEAFF.

V is TRBV19 and J is TRBJ2-5; D gene ambiguous. This CDR3 comprises 13 residues. Trimming took 6 bases from V and 2 from J, leaving 10 bases between them. CDR1 is LNHDA, CDR2 SQIVND, per germline (reference sequence). Here the CDR3 reads CASSLTEQETQYF. CDR3 DNA: TGTGCCAGTAGCCTAACAGAACAAGAGACCCAGTACTTC.

This clone showed up just once. The chain employs TRBV27 and TRBJ1-1; 8 bases agree with TRBD1. CDR1 MNHEY and CDR2 SMNVEV come from the germline V gene (reference sequence). Germline trimming cut 1 base from V and 1 base from J; bases unmatched to any gene: 5. This CDR3 contains 16 residues. Here the CDR3 reads CASSLYRGLGNTEAFF. Here the CDR3 DNA reads TGTGCCAGCAGTTTATACAGGGGGTTGGGGAACACTGAAGCTTTCTTT.

The rearrangement uses TRBV6-2 or TRBV6-3 and TRBJ2-1; the match to TRBD2 covers 8 bases. The V gene end was trimmed by 0 bases and the J gene end by 6 bases; junction bases not matched to a gene: 7. The CDR3 is 16 residues long. The germline CDR1 and CDR2 sequences are MNHEY and SVGEGT. CDR3: CASSYSGRGAGNEQFF. DNA of the CDR3: TGTGCCAGCAGTTACTCCGGGCGGGGGGCAGGCAATGAGCAGTTCTTC.

This clone is a singleton in its sample. This chain joins TRBV19 and TRBJ1-5; TRBD1 matches 10 bases. The CDR3 runs to 15 residues. V lost 8 bases to trimming and J lost 4 bases; unmatched junction nucleotides: 8. Per the germline V gene, CDR1 is LNHDA and CDR2 is SQIVND (reference sequence). CDR3 sequence: CASGETGGGNQPQHF. As DNA, the CDR3 is TGTGCCAGTGGCGAGACAGGGGGCGGGAATCAGCCCCAGCATTTT.

The chain links TRBV24-1 to TRBJ2-3, with TRBD2 identical over 8 bases. The V gene end was trimmed by 5 bases and the J gene end by 3 bases; junction bases not matched to a gene: 12. The length of the CDR3 is 17 residues. From germline, CDR1 is KGHDR and CDR2 SFDVKD. This chain's CDR3 is CATSGSGGSPSTDTQYF. The CDR3 DNA reads as TGTGCCACCAGTGGGTCGGGAGGGTCCCCCTCAACAGATACGCAGTATTTT.

The J gene is TRBJ2-1, the V gene TRBV6-2 or TRBV6-3; TRBD1 might be the D (6 bases). The ends were cut back, 6 bases at V and 4 bases at J, with 16 bases in the middle. The CDR3 runs to 15 residues. CDR1 is MNHEY and CDR2 is SVGEGT in the germline V gene. CDR3: CASSRYRVGYNEQFF. DNA of the CDR3: TGTGCCAGCAGCAGATACAGGGTCGGGTACAATGAGCAGTTCTTC.

This chain connects TRBV7-9 to TRBJ1-4; D is ambiguous. Germline values: CDR1 SEHNR, CDR2 FQNEAQ (reference sequence). This CDR3 is built from 16 residues. V lost 5 bases and J 2 bases, leaving 15 bases between the germline ends. The CDR3 DNA reads TGTGCCAGCAGCCAGAGAACCTCGGGGACTAATGAAAAACTGTTTTTT. Translation: CASSQRTSGTNEKLFF.

This clone was detected only a few times. CDR3 loop: CASSISGGAGKNIQYF. CDR3 bases: TGTGCCAGCAGCATTAGCGGGGGGGCAGGCAAAAACATTCAGTACTTC. The chain uses TRBV7-2 and TRBJ2-4; 11 bases are shared with TRBD2. Germline CDR1 is SGHTA and CDR2 is FQGNSA. There are 16 residues in the CDR3. The V and J ends lost 5 bases and 3 bases, in that order; junction bases with no gene match: 6.

The chain recombines TRBV6-2 or TRBV6-3 with TRBJ2-7; 7 bases are a match to TRBD1. This CDR3 region has 15 residues. Unmatched junction bases numbered 13, after V lost 6 bases and J lost 5 bases. Per the germline V gene, CDR1 is MNHEY and CDR2 is SVGEGT. In DNA, the CDR3 is TGTGCCAGCAGCCCTACATTTAACAGGGGCCACGAGCAGTACTTC. Protein: CASSPTFNRGHEQYF.

This chain uses TRBV6-5 with TRBJ1-6; D may be TRBD1 (6 bases). Germline V gene sequence: CDR1 MNHEY, CDR2 SVGAGI. The CDR3 spans 15 residues. V was pared by 4 bases and J by 9 bases, with 16 bases between. CDR3 in DNA: TGTGCCAGCAGTTCGACAGGACGGAGAGGTTCACCCCTCCACTTT. It codes for CASSSTGRRGSPLHF.

The chain recombines TRBV7-2 with TRBJ1-4; the D is unclear. Trimming removed 6 bases at V and 6 bases at J, with 11 bases between. CDR3 length equals 13 residues. Germline CDR1 reads SGHTA; CDR2 reads FQGNSA. The CDR3 spells CASSESGYEKLFF. CDR3 coding DNA: TGTGCCAGCAGTGAGAGCGGATATGAAAAACTGTTTTTT.

The chain uses TRBV7-2 and TRBJ2-5; the match to TRBD1 covers 7 bases. V shed 2 bases, J shed 5 bases, and the junction held 8 bases outside the gene matches. Germline V gene sequence: CDR1 SGHTA, CDR2 FQGNSA. The CDR3 is 15 amino acids. The CDR3 region has the DNA TGTGCCAGCAGCTTACACAAGGGGACAGATGAGACCCAGTACTTC. This sequence encodes CASSLHKGTDETQYF.